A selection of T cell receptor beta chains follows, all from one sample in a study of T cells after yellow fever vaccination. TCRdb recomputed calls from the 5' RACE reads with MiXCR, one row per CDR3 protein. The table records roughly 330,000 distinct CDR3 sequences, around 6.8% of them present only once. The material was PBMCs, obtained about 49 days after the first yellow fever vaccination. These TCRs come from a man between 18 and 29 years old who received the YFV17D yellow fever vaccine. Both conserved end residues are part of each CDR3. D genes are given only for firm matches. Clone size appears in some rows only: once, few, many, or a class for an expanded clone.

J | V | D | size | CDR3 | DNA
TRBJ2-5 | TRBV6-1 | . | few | CASSEDSPAWETQYF | TGTGCCAGCAGTGAAGACAGCCCGGCGTGGGAGACCCAGTACTTC
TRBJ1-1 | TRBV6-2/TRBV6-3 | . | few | CATLMNTEAFF | TGTGCCACCCTGATGAACACTGAAGCTTTCTTT
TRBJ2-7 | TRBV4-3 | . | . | CASSQVPGTTYEQYF | TGCGCCAGCAGCCAAGTCCCGGGAACAACCTACGAGCAGTACTTC
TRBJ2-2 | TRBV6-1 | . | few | CATTPGRETGGELFF | TGTGCCACCACCCCTGGCAGGGAGACGGGCGGGGAGCTGTTTTTT
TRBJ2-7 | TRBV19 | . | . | CASSLDRYLSYEQYF | TGTGCCAGTAGTCTGGACCGATACCTAAGTTACGAGCAGTACTTC
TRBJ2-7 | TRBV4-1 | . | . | CASSQVPGAYEQYF | TGCGCCAGCAGCCAAGTACCAGGGGCCTACGAGCAGTACTTC
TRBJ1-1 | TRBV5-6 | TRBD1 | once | CGSSYRGNTEAFF | TGTGGCAGCAGCTACAGGGGGAACACTGAAGCTTTCTTT
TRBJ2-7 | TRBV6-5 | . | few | CASSFTGNRYEQYF | TGTGCCAGCAGTTTTACAGGGAATAGATACGAGCAGTACTTC
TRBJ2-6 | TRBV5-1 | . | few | CASSRGDPSGANVLTF | TGCGCCAGCAGCCGCGGCGATCCCTCTGGGGCCAACGTCCTGACTTTC
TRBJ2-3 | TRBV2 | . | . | CASSELGRAGDTQYF | TGTGCCAGCAGTGAATTGGGCAGGGCGGGAGATACGCAGTATTTT
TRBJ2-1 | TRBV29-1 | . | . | CSVERVAANEQFF | TGCAGCGTTGAAAGGGTTGCCGCCAATGAGCAGTTCTTC
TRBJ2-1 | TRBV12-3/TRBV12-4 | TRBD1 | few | CASSLGQGGSYNEQFF | TGTGCCAGCAGTTTAGGACAGGGGGGTTCCTACAATGAGCAGTTCTTC
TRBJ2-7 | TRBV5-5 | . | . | CASNFRGSYEQYF | TGTGCCAGCAACTTCCGGGGTTCCTACGAGCAGTACTTC
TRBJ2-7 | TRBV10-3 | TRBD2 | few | CAISQGLAPSYEQYF | TGTGCCATCAGCCAGGGACTAGCTCCTTCCTACGAGCAGTACTTC
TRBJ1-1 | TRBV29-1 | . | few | CSVERPISGTEAFF | TGCAGCGTGGAGAGACCTATCTCGGGGACTGAAGCTTTCTTT
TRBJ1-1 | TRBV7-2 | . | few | CASSPGLGAIEAFF | TGTGCCAGCAGCCCAGGCCTGGGGGCAATTGAAGCTTTCTTT
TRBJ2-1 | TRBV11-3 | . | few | CASSSLRAGAPHEQFF | TGTGCCAGCAGCTCCCTCCGAGCGGGCGCCCCCCATGAGCAGTTCTTC
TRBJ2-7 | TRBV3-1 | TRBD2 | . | CASSDHYRLAAGEQYF | TGTGCCAGCAGCGACCACTACCGACTAGCGGCCGGCGAGCAGTACTTC
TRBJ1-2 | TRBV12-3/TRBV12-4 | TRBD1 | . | CASSSSGTGPYGYTF | TGTGCCAGCAGTTCATCCGGGACAGGGCCCTATGGCTACACCTTC
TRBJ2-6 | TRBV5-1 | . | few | CASSDGPPGANVLTF | TGCGCCAGCAGCGATGGCCCACCTGGGGCCAACGTCCTGACTTTC
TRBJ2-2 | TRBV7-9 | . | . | CASRDRAGELFF | TGTGCCAGCAGGGACCGCGCCGGGGAGCTGTTTTTT
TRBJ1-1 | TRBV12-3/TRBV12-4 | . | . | CASSFSSRGFGF | TGTGCCAGCAGTTTTTCGTCCAGGGGTTTTGGGTTT
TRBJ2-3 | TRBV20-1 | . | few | CSTRDLSRDTQYF | TGCAGCACACGGGACCTCTCAAGAGATACGCAGTATTTT
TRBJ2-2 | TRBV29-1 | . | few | CSVFVQLTGELFF | TGCAGCGTTTTCGTACAGTTAACCGGGGAGCTGTTTTTT
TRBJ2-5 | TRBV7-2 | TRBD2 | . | CASSVQRGAWETQYF | TGTGCCAGCAGCGTACAGCGGGGGGCGTGGGAGACCCAGTACTTC